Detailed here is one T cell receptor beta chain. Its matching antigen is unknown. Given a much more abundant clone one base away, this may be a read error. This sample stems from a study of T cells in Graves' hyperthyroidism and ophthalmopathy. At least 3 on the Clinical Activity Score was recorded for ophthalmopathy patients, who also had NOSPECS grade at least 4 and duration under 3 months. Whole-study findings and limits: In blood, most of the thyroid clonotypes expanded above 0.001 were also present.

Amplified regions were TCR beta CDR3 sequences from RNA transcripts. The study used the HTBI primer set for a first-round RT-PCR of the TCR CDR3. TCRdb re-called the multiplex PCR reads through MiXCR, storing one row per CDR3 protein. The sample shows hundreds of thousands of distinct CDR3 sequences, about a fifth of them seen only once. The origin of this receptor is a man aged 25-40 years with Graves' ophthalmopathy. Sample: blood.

The CDR3 protein is CSTRDELAGGPYEQYF. The DNA of the CDR3 is TGCAGTACTAGAGACGAACTAGCGGGAGGGCCCTACGAGCAGTACTTC. V gene TRBV20-1 combines with J gene TRBJ2-7; 13 bases are a match to TRBD2. CDR3 size: 16 residues. From germline, CDR1 is DFQATT and CDR2 SNEGSKA (reference sequence).